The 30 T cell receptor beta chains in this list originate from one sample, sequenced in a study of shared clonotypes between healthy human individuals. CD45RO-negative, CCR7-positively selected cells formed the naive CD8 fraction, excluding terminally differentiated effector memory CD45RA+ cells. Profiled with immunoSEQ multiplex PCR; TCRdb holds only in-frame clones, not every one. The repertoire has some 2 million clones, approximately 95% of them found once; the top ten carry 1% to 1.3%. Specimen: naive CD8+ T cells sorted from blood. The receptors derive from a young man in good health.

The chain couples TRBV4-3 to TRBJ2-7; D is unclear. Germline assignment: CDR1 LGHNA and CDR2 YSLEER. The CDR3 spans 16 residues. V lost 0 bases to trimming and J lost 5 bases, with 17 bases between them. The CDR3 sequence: CASSQDRVSFIDEQYF. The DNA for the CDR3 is TGCGCCAGCAGCCAAGATCGGGTTAGTTTTATAGACGAGCAGTACTTC.

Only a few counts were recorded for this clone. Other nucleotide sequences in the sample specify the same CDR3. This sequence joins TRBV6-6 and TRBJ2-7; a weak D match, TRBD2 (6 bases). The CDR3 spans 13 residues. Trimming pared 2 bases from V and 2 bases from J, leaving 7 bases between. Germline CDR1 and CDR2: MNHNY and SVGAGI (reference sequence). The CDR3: CASSYGGTYEQYF. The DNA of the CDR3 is TGTGCCAGCAGTTACGGGGGGACCTACGAGCAGTACTTC.

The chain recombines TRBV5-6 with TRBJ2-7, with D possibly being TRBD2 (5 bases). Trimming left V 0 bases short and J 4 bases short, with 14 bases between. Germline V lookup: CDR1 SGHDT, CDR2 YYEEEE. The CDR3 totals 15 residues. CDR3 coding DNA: TGTGCCAGCAGCTTGGTTGGAGGAGCCATGTACGAGCAGTACTTC. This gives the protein CASSLVGGAMYEQYF.

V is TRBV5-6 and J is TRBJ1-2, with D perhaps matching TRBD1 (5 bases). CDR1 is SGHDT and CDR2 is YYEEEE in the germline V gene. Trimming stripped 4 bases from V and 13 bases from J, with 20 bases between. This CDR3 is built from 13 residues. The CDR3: CASSPDTGGMSTF. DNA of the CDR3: TGTGCCAGCAGCCCGGACACAGGAGGGATGAGCACCTTC.

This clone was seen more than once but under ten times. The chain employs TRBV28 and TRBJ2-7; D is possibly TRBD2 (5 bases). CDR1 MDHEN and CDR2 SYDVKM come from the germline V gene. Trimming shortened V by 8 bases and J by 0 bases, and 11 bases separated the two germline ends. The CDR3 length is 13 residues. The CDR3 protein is CASETGSSYEQYF. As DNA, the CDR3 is TGTGCCAGCGAGACGGGGTCCTCCTACGAGCAGTACTTC.

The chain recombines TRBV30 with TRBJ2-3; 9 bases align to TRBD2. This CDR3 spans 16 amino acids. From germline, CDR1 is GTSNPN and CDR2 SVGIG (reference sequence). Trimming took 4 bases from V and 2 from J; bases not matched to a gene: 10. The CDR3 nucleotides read TGTGCCTGGAACCAAGGAGCGGGGGGCTACACAGATACGCAGTATTTT. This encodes CAWNQGAGGYTDTQYF.

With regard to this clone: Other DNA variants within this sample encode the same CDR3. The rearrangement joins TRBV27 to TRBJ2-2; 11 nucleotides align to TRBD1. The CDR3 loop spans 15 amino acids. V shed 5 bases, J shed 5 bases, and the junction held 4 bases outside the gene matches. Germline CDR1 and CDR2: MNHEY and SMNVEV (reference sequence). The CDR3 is CASSVGTGGTGELFF. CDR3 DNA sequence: TGTGCCAGCAGTGTCGGGACAGGGGGGACCGGGGAGCTGTTTTTT.

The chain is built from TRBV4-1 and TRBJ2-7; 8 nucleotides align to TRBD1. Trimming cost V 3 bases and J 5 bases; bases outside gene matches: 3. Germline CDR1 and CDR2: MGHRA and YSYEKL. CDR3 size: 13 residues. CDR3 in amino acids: CASSQTGADEQYF. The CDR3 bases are TGCGCCAGCAGCCAGACAGGGGCGGACGAGCAGTACTTC.

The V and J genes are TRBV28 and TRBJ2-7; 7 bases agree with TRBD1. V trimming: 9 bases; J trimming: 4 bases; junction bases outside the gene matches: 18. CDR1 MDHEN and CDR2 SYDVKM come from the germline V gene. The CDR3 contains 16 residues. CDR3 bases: TGTGCCAGTGGGACAGACCTCAGGGACCCACCATACGAGCAGTACTTC. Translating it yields CASGTDLRDPPYEQYF.

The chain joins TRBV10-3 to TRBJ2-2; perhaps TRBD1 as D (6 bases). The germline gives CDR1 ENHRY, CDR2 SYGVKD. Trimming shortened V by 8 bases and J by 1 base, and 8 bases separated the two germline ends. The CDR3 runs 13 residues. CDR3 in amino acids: CAIHRENTGELFF. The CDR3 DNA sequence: TGTGCCATCCACAGGGAGAACACCGGGGAGCTGTTTTTT.

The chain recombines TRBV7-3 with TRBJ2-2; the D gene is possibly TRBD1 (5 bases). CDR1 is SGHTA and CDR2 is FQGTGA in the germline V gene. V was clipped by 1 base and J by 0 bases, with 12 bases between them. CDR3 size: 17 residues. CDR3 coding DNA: TGTGCCAGCAGCTTAATACCTTTGACAGCGAACACCGGGGAGCTGTTTTTT. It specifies CASSLIPLTANTGELFF.

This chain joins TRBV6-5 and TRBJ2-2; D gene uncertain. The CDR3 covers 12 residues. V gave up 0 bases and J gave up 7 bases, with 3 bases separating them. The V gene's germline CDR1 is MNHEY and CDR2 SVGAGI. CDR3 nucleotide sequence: TGTGCCAGCAGTTACTCGGACGGGGAGCTGTTTTTT. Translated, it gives CASSYSDGELFF.

The CDR3 region is CASTRTGIYGYTF. CDR3 DNA sequence: TGTGCCAGCACCCGGACAGGGATCTATGGCTACACCTTC. The chain recombines TRBV11-2 with TRBJ1-2, with 8 bases matching TRBD1. CDR3 length: 13 amino acids. Germline values: CDR1 SGHAT, CDR2 FQNNGV. Trimming cost V 7 bases and J 4 bases; bases outside gene matches: 5.

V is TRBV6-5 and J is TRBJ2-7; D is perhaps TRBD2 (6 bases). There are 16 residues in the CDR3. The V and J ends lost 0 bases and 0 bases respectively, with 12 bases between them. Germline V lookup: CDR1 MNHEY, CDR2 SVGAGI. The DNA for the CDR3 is TGTGCCAGCAGTTACTCGACGGGACTTTCCTCCTACGAGCAGTACTTC. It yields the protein CASSYSTGLSSYEQYF.

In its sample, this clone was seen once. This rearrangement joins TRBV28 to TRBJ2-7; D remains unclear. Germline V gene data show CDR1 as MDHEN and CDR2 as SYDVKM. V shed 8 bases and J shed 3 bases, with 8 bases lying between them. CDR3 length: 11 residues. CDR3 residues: CASQYGYEQYF. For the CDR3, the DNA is TGTGCCAGCCAGTACGGCTACGAGCAGTACTTC. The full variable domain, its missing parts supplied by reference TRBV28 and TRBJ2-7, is DVKVTQSSRYLVKRTGEKVFLECVQDMDHENMFWYRQDPGLGLRLIYFSYDVKMKEKGDIPEGYSVSREKKERFSLILESASTNQTSMYLCASQYGYEQYFGPGTRLTVT.

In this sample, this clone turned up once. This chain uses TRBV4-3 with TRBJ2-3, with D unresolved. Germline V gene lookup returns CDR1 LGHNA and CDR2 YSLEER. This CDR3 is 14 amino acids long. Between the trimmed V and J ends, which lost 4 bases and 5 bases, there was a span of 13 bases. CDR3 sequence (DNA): TGCGCCAGCAGCCCGGCCGGCGTCAGAGATACGCAGTATTTT. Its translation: CASSPAGVRDTQYF.

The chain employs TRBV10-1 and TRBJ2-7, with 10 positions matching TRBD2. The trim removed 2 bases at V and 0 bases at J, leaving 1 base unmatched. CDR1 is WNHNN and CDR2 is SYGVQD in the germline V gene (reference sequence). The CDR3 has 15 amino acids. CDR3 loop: CASSETSGNSYEQYF. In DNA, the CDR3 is TGCGCCAGCAGTGAGACTAGCGGGAACTCCTACGAGCAGTACTTC.

The CDR3 here is CASSLGIGVQGGTGELFF. CDR3 DNA sequence: TGCGCCAGCAGCTTGGGTATAGGGGTCCAGGGCGGCACCGGGGAGCTGTTTTTT. The genes are TRBV5-1 and TRBJ2-2; tentatively, D is TRBD1 (5 bases). The CDR3 consists of 18 residues. CDR1 and CDR2 from the germline V gene are SGHRS and YFSETQ. V was trimmed by 0 bases and J by 4 bases, leaving 19 bases between them.

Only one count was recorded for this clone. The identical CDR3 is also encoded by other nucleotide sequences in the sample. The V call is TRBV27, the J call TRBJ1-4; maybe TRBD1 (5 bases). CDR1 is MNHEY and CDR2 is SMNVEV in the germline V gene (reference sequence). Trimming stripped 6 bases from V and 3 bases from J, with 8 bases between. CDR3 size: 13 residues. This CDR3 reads CASRGTANEKLFF. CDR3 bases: TGTGCCAGCAGAGGGACGGCTAATGAAAAACTGTTTTTT.

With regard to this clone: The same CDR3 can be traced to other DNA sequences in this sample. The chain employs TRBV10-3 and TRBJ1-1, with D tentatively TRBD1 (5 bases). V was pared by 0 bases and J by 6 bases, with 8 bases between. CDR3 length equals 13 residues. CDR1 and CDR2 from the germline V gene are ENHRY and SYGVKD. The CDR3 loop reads CAISESGVPEAFF. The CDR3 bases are TGTGCCATCAGTGAGTCGGGGGTCCCTGAAGCTTTCTTT.

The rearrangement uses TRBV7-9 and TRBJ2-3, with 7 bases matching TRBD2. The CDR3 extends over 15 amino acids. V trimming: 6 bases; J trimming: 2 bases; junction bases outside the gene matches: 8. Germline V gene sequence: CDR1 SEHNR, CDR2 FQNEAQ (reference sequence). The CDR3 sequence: CASSITGTTTDTQYF. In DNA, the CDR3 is TGTGCCAGCAGTATAACCGGGACTACCACAGATACGCAGTATTTT. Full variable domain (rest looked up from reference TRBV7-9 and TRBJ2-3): DTGVSQNPRHKITKRGQNVTFRCDPISEHNRLYWYRQTLGQGPEFLTYFQNEAQLEKSRLLSDRFSAERPKGSFSTLEIQRTEQGDSAMYLCASSITGTTTDTQYFGPGTRLTVL.

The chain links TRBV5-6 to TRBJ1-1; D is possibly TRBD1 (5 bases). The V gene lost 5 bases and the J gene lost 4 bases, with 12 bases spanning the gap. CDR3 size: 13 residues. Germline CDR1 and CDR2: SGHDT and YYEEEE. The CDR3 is CASRISGFTEAFF. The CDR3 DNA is TGTGCCAGCAGAATCTCAGGGTTCACTGAAGCTTTCTTT.

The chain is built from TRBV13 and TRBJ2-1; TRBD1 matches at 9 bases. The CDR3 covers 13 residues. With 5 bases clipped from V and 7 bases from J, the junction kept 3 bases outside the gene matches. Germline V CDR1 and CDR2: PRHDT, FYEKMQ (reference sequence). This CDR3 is CASSPGTGNEQFF. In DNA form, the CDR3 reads TGTGCCAGCAGCCCGGGGACAGGGAATGAGCAGTTCTTC.

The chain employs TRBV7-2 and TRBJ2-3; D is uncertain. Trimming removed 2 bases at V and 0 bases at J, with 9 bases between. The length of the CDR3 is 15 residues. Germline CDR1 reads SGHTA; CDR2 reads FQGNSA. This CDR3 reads CASSLYDTSTDTQYF. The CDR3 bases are TGTGCCAGCAGCTTATATGACACTAGCACAGATACGCAGTATTTT.

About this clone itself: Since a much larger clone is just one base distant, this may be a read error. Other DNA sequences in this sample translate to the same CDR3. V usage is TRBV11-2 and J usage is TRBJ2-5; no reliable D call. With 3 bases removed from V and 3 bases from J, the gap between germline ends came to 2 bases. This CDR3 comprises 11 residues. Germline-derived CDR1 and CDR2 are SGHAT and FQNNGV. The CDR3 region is CASSFEETQYF. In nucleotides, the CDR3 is TGTGCCAGCAGCTTCGAAGAGACCCAGTACTTC.

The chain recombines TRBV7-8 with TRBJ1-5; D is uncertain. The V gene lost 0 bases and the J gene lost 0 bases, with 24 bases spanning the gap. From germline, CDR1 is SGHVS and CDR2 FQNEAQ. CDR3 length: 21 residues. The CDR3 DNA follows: TGTGCCAGCAGCTTAGCCGAGGGAGGCCCATACAACGGTTATAGCAATCAGCCCCAGCATTTT. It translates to CASSLAEGGPYNGYSNQPQHF.

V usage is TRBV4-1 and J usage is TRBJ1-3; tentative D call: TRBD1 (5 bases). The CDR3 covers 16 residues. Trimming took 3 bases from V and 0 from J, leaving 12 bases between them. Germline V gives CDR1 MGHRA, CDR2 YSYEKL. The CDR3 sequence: CASSHDDSLSGNTIYF. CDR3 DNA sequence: TGCGCCAGCAGCCACGATGACAGCCTCTCTGGAAACACCATATATTTT.

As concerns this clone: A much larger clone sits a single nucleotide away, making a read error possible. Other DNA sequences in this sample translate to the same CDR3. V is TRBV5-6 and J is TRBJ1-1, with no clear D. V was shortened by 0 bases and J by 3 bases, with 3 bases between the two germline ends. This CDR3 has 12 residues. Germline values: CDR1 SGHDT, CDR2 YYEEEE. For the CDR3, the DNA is TGTGCCAGCAGCTTGGGGTACACTGAAGCTTTCTTT. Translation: CASSLGYTEAFF.

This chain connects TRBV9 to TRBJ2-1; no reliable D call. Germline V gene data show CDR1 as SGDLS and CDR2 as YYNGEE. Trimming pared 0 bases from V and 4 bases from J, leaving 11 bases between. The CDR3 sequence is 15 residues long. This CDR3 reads CASSVGSSFYNEQFF. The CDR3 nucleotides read TGTGCCAGCAGCGTAGGGTCTAGTTTTTACAATGAGCAGTTCTTC.

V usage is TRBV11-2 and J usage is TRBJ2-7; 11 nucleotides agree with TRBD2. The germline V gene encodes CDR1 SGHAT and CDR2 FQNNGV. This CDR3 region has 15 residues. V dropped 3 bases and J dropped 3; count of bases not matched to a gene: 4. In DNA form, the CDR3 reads TGTGCCAGCAGCTTTACTAGCGGGAGAGGCTACGAGCAGTACTTC. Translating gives CASSFTSGRGYEQYF.